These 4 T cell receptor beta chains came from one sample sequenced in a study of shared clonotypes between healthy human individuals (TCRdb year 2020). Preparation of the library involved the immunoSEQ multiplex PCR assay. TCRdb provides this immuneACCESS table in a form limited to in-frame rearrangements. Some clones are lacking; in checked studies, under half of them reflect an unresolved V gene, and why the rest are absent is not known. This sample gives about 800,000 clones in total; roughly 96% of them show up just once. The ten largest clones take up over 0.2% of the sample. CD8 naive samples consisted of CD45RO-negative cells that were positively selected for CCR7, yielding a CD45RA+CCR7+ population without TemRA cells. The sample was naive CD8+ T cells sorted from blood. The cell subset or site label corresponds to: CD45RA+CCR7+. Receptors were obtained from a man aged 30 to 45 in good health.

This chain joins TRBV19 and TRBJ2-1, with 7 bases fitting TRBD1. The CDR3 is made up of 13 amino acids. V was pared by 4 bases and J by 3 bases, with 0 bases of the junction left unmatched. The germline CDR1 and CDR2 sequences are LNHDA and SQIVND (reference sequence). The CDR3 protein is CASSRDSYNEQFF. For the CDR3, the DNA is TGTGCCAGTAGTAGGGACAGCTACAATGAGCAGTTCTTC. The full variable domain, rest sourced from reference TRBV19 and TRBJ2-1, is DGGITQSPKYLFRKEGQNVTLSCEQNLNHDAMYWYRQDPGQGLRLIYYSQIVNDFQKGDIAEGYSVSREKKESFPLTVTSAQKNPTAFYLCASSRDSYNEQFFGPGTRLTVL.

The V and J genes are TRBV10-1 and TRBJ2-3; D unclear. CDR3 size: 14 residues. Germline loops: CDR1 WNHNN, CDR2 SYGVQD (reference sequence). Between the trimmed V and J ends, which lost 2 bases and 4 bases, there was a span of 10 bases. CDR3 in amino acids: CASSENRLADTQYF. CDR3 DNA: TGCGCCAGCAGTGAGAACCGGCTCGCAGATACGCAGTATTTT.

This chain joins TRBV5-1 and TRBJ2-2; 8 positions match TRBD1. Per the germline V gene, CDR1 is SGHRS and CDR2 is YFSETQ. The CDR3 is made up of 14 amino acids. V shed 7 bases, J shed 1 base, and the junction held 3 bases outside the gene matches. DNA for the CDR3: TGCGCCAGCGAGACAGGGGAGAACACCGGGGAGCTGTTTTTT. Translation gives CASETGENTGELFF.

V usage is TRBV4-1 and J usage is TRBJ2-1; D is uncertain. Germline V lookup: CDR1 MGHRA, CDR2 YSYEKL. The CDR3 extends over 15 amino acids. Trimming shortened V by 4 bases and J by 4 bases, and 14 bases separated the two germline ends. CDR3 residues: CASSLVYADYNEQFF. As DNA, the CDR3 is TGCGCCAGCAGCCTGGTTTATGCGGATTACAATGAGCAGTTCTTC.